The 28 T cell receptor beta chains below were found in one sample sequenced in a study of T-cell reconstitution after alpha-beta-depleted transplantation in children listed by TCRdb under 2016. This specimen's treatment or condition label, interpreted: allogeneic hematopoietic cell transplantation with graft depleted of TCRalphabeta T cells and CD19 B cells. Library preparation was by PCR. TCRdb names Illumina HiSeq 2500 as the instrument used. TCR libraries were prepared with molecular barcoding, using unique molecular identifiers to normalize TCRbeta repertoire quantification. TCRdb took the public reads, trimmed them with fastp at Q25, ran MiXCR for clone calling and kept in-frame beta chains. Entries that share a CDR3 protein sequence are merged under the most common genes and DNA. The sample records hundreds of thousands of distinct CDR3 sequences, around 12% of which are singletons. Approximately 0.8% of the sample is in the top ten clones.

Sequencing used PBMCs, obtained before TCRalphabeta/CD19-depleted stem cell transplant. The receptors here all came from a girl aged 2-10 years with congenital amegakaryocytic thrombocytopenia, due to receive a stem cell transplant.

In its sample, this clonotype was seen many times. The V and J genes are TRBV29-1 and TRBJ2-7; no definite D call. CDR3 length: 13 residues. Trimming took off 0 bases at V and 3 bases at J, with 9 bases between the two ends. Germline V lookup: CDR1 SQVTM, CDR2 ANQGSEA. The chain's CDR3 is CSVEEAGYYEQYF. CDR3 bases: TGCAGCGTTGAAGAGGCAGGATACTACGAGCAGTACTTC.

This clonotype was picked up a small number of times. J is TRBJ2-5 and V is TRBV5-1, with 9 bases aligning to TRBD2. The length of the CDR3 is 16 residues. CDR1 is SGHRS, CDR2 YFSETQ, per germline. Losses at the gene ends were 2 bases for V and 5 bases for J; bases not matched to a gene: 10. Here the CDR3 reads CASSLALAGAGETQYF. CDR3 DNA sequence: TGCGCCAGCAGCTTAGCCTTAGCGGGAGCAGGGGAGACCCAGTACTTC.

This clonotype was found many times. The V gene is TRBV10-3, the J gene TRBJ2-1; D may be TRBD2 (5 bases). There are 14 residues in the CDR3. The germline V gene has CDR1 ENHRY and CDR2 SYGVKD. The V end was cut by 2 bases, the J end by 6 bases, with 11 bases between. The CDR3 DNA is TGTGCCATCAGTGAGGCTGACTATTTCAATGAGCAGTTCTTC. Amino acid sequence: CAISEADYFNEQFF.

This chain uses TRBV11-2 with TRBJ2-1; D uncertain. Germline V gives CDR1 SGHAT, CDR2 FQNNGV. V was trimmed by 5 bases and J by 9 bases, leaving 17 bases between them. This CDR3 region has 14 residues. The CDR3 loop reads CASSKGVYSGEQFF. In DNA, the CDR3 is TGTGCCAGCAGCAAAGGAGTGTATTCGGGTGAGCAGTTCTTC.

This clonotype was counted ten times or more. The V gene is TRBV20-1, the J gene TRBJ2-2; D assignment may be TRBD1 or TRBD2 (5 bases each). This CDR3 is 12 amino acids long. Trimming removed 3 bases from V and 3 bases from J, with 5 bases in between. Germline assignment: CDR1 DFQATT and CDR2 SNEGSKA (reference sequence). In nucleotides, the CDR3 is TGCAGTGCTAGGGGGGACACCGGGGAGCTGTTTTTT. Encoded protein: CSARGDTGELFF.

This clonotype was picked up many times. The chain employs TRBV21-1 and TRBJ2-7. TRBV21-1 is noted as a pseudogene. The CDR3 is 16 amino acids. The DNA of the CDR3 is TGTGCCAGCAGCAAATGTCGTACGGCTAATTCCTACGAGCAGTACTTC. It translates to CASSKCRTANSYEQYF.

This clonotype was counted only a few times. The junction differs from germline at one of its ends, possibly a read error. The gene calls are TRBV30 and TRBJ1-1; no firm D call. CDR3 size: 13 residues. Germline CDR1 is GTSNPN and CDR2 is SVGIG (reference sequence). DNA of the CDR3: TGTGCCTGGAGTCCACGAGGCGGTGCCCGGGTCCTCTTT. It codes for CAWSPRGGARVLF.

This clonotype has a count of ten or more. The chain combines TRBV5-1 with TRBJ1-1; TRBD1 is a possible D gene (5 bases). CDR3 length equals 14 residues. V was cut by 3 bases and J by 1 base, with 10 bases left in between. Per the germline V gene, CDR1 is SGHRS and CDR2 is YFSETQ. The CDR3: CASSYGTENTEAFF. CDR3 coding DNA: TGCGCCAGCAGCTACGGGACGGAGAACACTGAAGCTTTCTTT.

This clonotype was seen only a few times. This chain uses TRBV19 with TRBJ2-6, with TRBD2 matching 7 bases. From germline, CDR1 is LNHDA and CDR2 SQIVND (reference sequence). The V gene end was trimmed by 3 bases and the J gene end by 11 bases; junction bases not matched to a gene: 10. This CDR3 is built from 15 residues. The CDR3 sequence is CASSMGGDPWDVLTF. CDR3 coding DNA: TGTGCCAGTAGTATGGGAGGGGATCCCTGGGACGTCCTGACTTTC.

This clonotype has more than one count but fewer than ten. The chain joins TRBV4-1 to TRBJ2-2; 12 nucleotides align to TRBD2. V was clipped by 8 bases and J by 6 bases; unmatched bases: 7. Germline V gene data show CDR1 as MGHRA and CDR2 as YSYEKL. This CDR3 contains 15 residues. This CDR3 reads CASGPTSGSSGELFF. The CDR3 DNA follows: TGCGCCAGCGGGCCGACTAGCGGGAGTTCCGGGGAGCTGTTTTTT.

This clonotype was seen a few times. V gene TRBV19 combines with J gene TRBJ2-7, with D perhaps given as TRBD1 or TRBD2 (5 bases each). The CDR3 is 15 residues long. Germline V gene data show CDR1 as LNHDA and CDR2 as SQIVND (reference sequence). Trimming pared 4 bases from V and 1 base from J, leaving 14 bases between. DNA for the CDR3: TGTGCCAGTAGTAGGGCTTACGGGGCTTCCTACGAGCAGTACTTC. It yields the protein CASSRAYGASYEQYF.

The chain joins TRBV5-5 to TRBJ2-1; 8 nucleotides line up with TRBD1. The germline gives CDR1 SGHKS, CDR2 YYEKEE (reference sequence). This CDR3 region has 16 residues. J gave up 6 bases and V 3 bases, and 11 bases lay outside the gene matches. CDR3 sequence: CASSWATGQVGNEQFF. The CDR3 bases are TGTGCCAGCAGCTGGGCGACGGGACAGGTTGGCAATGAGCAGTTCTTC.

The rearrangement joins TRBV2 to TRBJ2-1, with D perhaps matching TRBD2 (5 bases). V was trimmed by 2 bases and J by 6 bases, leaving 11 bases between them. Germline V lookup: CDR1 SNHLY, CDR2 FYNNEI. The CDR3 is 14 amino acids. The CDR3 is CASSEPSSFNEQFF. The CDR3 DNA reads TGTGCCAGCAGTGAACCTAGCTCTTTCAATGAGCAGTTCTTC.

The rearrangement links TRBV10-3 to TRBJ2-3; possibly TRBD2 for D (8 bases). CDR3 size: 16 residues. The germline V gene has CDR1 ENHRY and CDR2 SYGVKD. Between the trimmed V and J ends, which lost 6 bases and 4 bases, there was a span of 20 bases. The CDR3 sequence is CAIRRQGGAGADTQYF. CDR3 nucleotide sequence: TGTGCCATCAGGCGGCAGGGGGGAGCGGGAGCAGATACGCAGTATTTT.

This clonotype has just a few counts. CDR3 sequence (DNA): TGCAGTGCTCCCAGGGCCGCGAACACCGGGGAGCTGTTTTTT. Its protein is CSAPRAANTGELFF. The chain has TRBV20-1 and TRBJ2-2, with D maybe TRBD1 (5 bases). This CDR3 is built from 14 residues. Deletions cut 5 bases from V and 0 bases from J, with 10 bases between. Germline V gene data show CDR1 as DFQATT and CDR2 as SNEGSKA (reference sequence).

The table lists this clonotype with a few counts. The chain has TRBV20-1 and TRBJ2-3; TRBD2 matches 7 bases. J was trimmed by 6 bases and V by 6 bases; bases with no gene match: 15. CDR1 is DFQATT and CDR2 is SNEGSKA in the germline V gene (reference sequence). The CDR3 is made up of 15 amino acids. CDR3 amino acids: CSAEGLAGVGDTQYF. The CDR3 nucleotides read TGCAGTGCCGAAGGTCTGGCGGGAGTAGGGGATACGCAGTATTTT.

V is TRBV5-1 and J is TRBJ1-1; D is unresolved. The CDR3 length is 18 residues. V lost 2 bases and J 0 bases, leaving 20 bases between the germline ends. From germline, CDR1 is SGHRS and CDR2 YFSETQ. DNA for the CDR3: TGCGCCAGCAGCTTCCGTGGCGTATTTGGAAGAATGAACACTGAAGCTTTCTTT. Protein sequence: CASSFRGVFGRMNTEAFF. Drawing the rest from reference TRBV5-1 and TRBJ1-1, the complete variable domain is KAGVTQTPRYLIKTRGQQVTLSCSPISGHRSVSWYQQTPGQGLQFLFEYFSETQRNKGNFPGRFSGRQFSNSRSEMNVSTLELGDSALYLCASSFRGVFGRMNTEAFFGQGTRLTVV.

This clonotype was detected many times. V usage is TRBV27 and J usage is TRBJ2-1; unclear D gene. Germline V lookup: CDR1 MNHEY, CDR2 SMNVEV (reference sequence). The CDR3 contains 13 residues. V lost 3 bases, J lost 4 bases, and 7 bases lay in between. The CDR3 DNA reads as TGTGCCAGCAGTTTTTCCAGATACAATGAGCAGTTCTTC. Amino acids: CASSFSRYNEQFF.

The CDR3: CASSVLGHQDEQFF. CDR3 in DNA: TGTGCCAGCAGCGTACTTGGGCATCAGGATGAGCAGTTCTTC. This sequence joins TRBV9 and TRBJ2-1; D uncertain. V gave up 1 base and J gave up 8 bases, with 13 bases separating them. The CDR3 runs 14 residues. The germline gives CDR1 SGDLS, CDR2 YYNGEE.

At least ten counts were recorded for this clonotype. The chain is built from TRBV10-3 and TRBJ2-7, with a tentative D call TRBD1 (6 bases). This CDR3 contains 14 residues. The V end was cut by 3 bases, the J end by 5 bases, with 14 bases between. Germline assignment: CDR1 ENHRY and CDR2 SYGVKD. The DNA for the CDR3 is TGTGCCATCAGTGATATCAGGGGCAACAACGAGCAGTACTTC. The encoded protein is CAISDIRGNNEQYF.

This clonotype was counted only a few times. This sequence joins TRBV29-1 and TRBJ2-5; possibly TRBD2 for D (6 bases). V lost 4 bases and J 5 bases, leaving 20 bases between the germline ends. The CDR3 sequence is 15 residues long. Germline CDR1 and CDR2: SQVTM and ANQGSEA. The CDR3 spells CSVGQSGWEGETQYF. As DNA, the CDR3 is TGCAGCGTTGGGCAGAGCGGGTGGGAAGGGGAGACCCAGTACTTC.

Ten or more counts support this clonotype. The chain uses TRBV12-3 or TRBV12-4 and TRBJ1-1; the match to TRBD1 covers 9 bases. CDR3 length equals 14 residues. With V trimmed by 4 bases and J by 4 bases, 4 bases remained unmatched. Here the CDR3 DNA reads TGTGCCAGCAGTTGGACAGGGGCCACCACTGAAGCTTTCTTT. Translation gives CASSWTGATTEAFF.

In this sample, this clonotype turned up a few times. The CDR3 loop is CASSLVRAGGRGQYF. In DNA form, the CDR3 reads TGTGCCAGCAGTTTAGTCCGAGCGGGAGGTCGTGGGCAGTACTTC. V and J are TRBV12-3 or TRBV12-4 and TRBJ2-7, with 9 bases lining up with TRBD2. V trimming: 1 base; J trimming: 9 bases; junction bases outside the gene matches: 10. The CDR3 has 15 residues.

V is TRBV25-1 and J is TRBJ2-7; D unresolved. V lost 1 base and J 6 bases, leaving 10 bases between the germline ends. CDR1 and CDR2 from the germline V gene are MGHDK and SYGVNS. The CDR3 has 13 amino acids. CDR3 in DNA: TGTGCCAGCAGTGAATTGAGTAGAGGCGAGCAGTACTTC. Translating gives CASSELSRGEQYF.

Of note for this clonotype: This sequence may be a read error, since a much larger clone differs from it by one base. The chain is built from TRBV11-2 and TRBJ2-2; no clear D. CDR1 and CDR2 (germline): SGHAT, FQNNGV. V lost 3 bases and J lost 6, with 14 bases in between. The CDR3 extends over 15 amino acids. This CDR3 is CASSFGVLVAGELFF. CDR3 bases: TGTGCCAGCAGCTTCGGCGTATTAGTGGCCGGGGAGCTGTTTTTT.

V gene TRBV29-1 combines with J gene TRBJ2-7; D gene uncertain. The V end was cut by 1 base, the J end by 5 bases, with 12 bases between. This CDR3 region has 13 residues. The V gene's germline CDR1 is SQVTM and CDR2 ANQGSEA. For the CDR3, the DNA is TGCAGCGTTGAAGTCCTAGATCACGACGAGCAGTACTTC. The encoded protein is CSVEVLDHDEQYF.

This clonotype was observed a few times. The V and J genes are TRBV29-1 and TRBJ2-1, with 11 bases identical to TRBD2. Germline trimming cut 3 bases from V and 7 bases from J; bases unmatched to any gene: 8. This CDR3 has 15 amino acids. In germline, CDR1 is SQVTM, CDR2 ANQGSEA. In DNA, the CDR3 is TGCAGCGTTGATGATGGGACTAGCGGAGGGAATGAGCAGTTCTTC. Residues: CSVDDGTSGGNEQFF.

This clonotype was seen a few times. V and J are TRBV12-3 or TRBV12-4 and TRBJ1-5; perhaps TRBD1 as D (5 bases). This CDR3 is built from 14 residues. Trimming stripped 4 bases from V and 3 bases from J, with 10 bases between. CDR3 sequence reads: CASSSSGANQPQHF. The CDR3 DNA reads as TGTGCCAGCAGTTCCAGTGGGGCCAATCAGCCCCAGCATTTT.